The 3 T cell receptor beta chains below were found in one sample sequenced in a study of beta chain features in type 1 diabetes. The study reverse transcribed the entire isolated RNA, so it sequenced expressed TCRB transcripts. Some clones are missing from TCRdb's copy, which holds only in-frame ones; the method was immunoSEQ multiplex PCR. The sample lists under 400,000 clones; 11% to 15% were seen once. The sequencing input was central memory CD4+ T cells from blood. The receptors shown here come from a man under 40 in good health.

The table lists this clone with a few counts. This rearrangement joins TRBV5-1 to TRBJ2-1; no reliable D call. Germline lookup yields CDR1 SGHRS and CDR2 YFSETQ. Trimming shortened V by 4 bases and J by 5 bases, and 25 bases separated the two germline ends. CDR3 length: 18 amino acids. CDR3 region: CASSDNIPGPRKNNEQFF. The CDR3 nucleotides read TGCGCCAGCAGCGACAATATACCGGGCCCCAGGAAGAACAATGAGCAGTTCTTC.

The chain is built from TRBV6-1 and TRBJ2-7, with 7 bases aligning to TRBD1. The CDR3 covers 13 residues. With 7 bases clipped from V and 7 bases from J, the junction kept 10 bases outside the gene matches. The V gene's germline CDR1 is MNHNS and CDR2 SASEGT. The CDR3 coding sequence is TGTGCCAGCAATGAGGGGGCCTCCGGGGAGCAGTACGTC. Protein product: CASNEGASGEQYV.

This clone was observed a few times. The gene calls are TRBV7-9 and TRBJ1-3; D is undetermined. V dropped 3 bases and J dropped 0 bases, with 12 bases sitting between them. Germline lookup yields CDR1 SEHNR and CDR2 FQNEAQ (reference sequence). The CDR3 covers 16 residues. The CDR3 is CASSFQDLSSGNTIYF. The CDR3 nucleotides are TGTGCCAGCAGCTTTCAGGATTTATCCTCTGGAAACACCATATATTTT.